This T cell receptor (beta chain) is drawn from a study of blood T cell repertoires in COVID-19. V dropped 6 bases and J dropped 1; count of bases not matched to a gene: 2. This CDR3 has 15 residues. Germline V gene data show CDR1 as MRHNA and CDR2 as SNTAGT. Here immunoSEQ multiplex PCR was the method, and the copy in TCRdb shows in-frame clones only, minus some. The data show 60,000 to 75,000 clones, 88% seen once. The chain is built from TRBV6-4 and TRBJ2-3; 12 positions match TRBD2. The sequenced material came from peripheral blood. This receptor was identified in a human donor in a cohort sampled during active COVID-19. The CDR3 DNA follows: TGTGCCAGCAGCGCTAGCGGGGGGGGCACAGATACGCAGTATTTT. Residues: CASSASGGGTDTQYF.